This TCR beta chain was captured in a study of technical replicates of blood from several donors. The CDR3 has 17 amino acids. Trimming removed 5 bases from V and 2 bases from J; junction bases left unmatched: 13. Germline values: CDR1 LNHDA, CDR2 SQIVND (reference sequence). The protocol was immunoSEQ multiplex PCR, while the TCRdb copy is restricted to in-frame clones and leaves out a portion. The data hold 60,000 to 80,000 clones, with roughly 90% observed a single time. This sequence joins TRBV19 and TRBJ2-5, with TRBD2 identical over 8 bases. The TCR comes from a human donor in good health. Some clones in this sample may be carry-over from other donors' samples. The sample taken for sequencing was PBMCs. This chain's CDR3 is CASSHSGTRRGQETQYF. CDR3 coding DNA: TGTGCCAGTAGTCACTCCGGGACTAGGAGGGGGCAAGAGACCCAGTACTTC.